This T cell receptor beta chain was documented in a study of cytomegalovirus exposure and HLA in healthy donors. The study's findings and limits: Being indistinguishable, some V segments were excluded, TRBV6-2 and TRBV6-3 among them. As a later analysis showed, a missense DCLRE1C variant was linked to trimming of TCR beta V- and J-genes.

With respect to this clone: Its antigen is not known.

A multiplex PCR was run with 60 Vbeta primers and 13 Jbeta primers. Libraries were prepared by immunoSEQ multiplex PCR; TCRdb keeps only in-frame clonotypes and omits some of them. The sample lists around 120,000 clones; around 77% were seen once. The CDR3 consists of 13 residues. Trimming removed 5 bases at V and 5 bases at J, with 10 bases between. Germline CDR1 reads LNHDA; CDR2 reads SQIVND (reference sequence). The receptor's source is a middle-aged man in good health and CMV-seropositive. The chain couples TRBV19 to TRBJ1-5; unclear D gene. Sequenced: PBMCs. The CDR3 here is CASSPGLDQPQHF. The CDR3 DNA reads TGTGCCAGTAGTCCCGGGTTGGATCAGCCCCAGCATTTT.